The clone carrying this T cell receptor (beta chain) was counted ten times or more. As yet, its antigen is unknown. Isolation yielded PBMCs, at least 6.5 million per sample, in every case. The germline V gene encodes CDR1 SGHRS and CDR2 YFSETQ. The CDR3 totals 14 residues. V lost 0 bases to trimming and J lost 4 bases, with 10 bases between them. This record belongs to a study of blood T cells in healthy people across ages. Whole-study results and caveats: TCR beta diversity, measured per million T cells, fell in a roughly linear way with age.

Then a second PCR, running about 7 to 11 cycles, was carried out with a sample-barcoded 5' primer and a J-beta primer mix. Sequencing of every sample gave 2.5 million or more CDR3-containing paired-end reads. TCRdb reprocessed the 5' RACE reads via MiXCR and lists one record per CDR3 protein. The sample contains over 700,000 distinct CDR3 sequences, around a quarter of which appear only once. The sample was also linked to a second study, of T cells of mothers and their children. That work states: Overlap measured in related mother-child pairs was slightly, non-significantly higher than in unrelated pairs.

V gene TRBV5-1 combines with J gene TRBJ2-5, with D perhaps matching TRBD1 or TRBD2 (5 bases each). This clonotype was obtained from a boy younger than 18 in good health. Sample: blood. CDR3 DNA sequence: TGCGCCAGCAGCTTGGGAGGGGCGATAGAGACCCAGTACTTC. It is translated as CASSLGGAIETQYF.